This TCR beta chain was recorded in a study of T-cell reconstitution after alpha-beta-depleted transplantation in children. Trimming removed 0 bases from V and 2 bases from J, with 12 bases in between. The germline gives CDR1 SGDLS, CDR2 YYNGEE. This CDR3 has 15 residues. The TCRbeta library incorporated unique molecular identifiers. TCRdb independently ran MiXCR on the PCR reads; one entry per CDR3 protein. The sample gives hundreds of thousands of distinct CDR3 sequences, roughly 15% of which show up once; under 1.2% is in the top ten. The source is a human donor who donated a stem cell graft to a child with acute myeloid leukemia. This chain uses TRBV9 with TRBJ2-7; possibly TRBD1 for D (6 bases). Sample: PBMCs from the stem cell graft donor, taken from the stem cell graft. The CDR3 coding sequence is TGTGCCAGCAGCGTAGCTACGACAGGTGCCTACGAGCAGTACTTC. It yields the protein CASSVATTGAYEQYF.